The source of this T cell receptor (beta chain) is a study of vaccination and CD4 T cells after COVID-19. Study in general: Post-COVID draws followed diagnosis by a median around 97 days (range 35 to 161). Control cultures, each given a CEFX pool, an HIV-1 Nef pool, or no peptide, were included.

Sequencing of the DNA from cultured CD4+ T cells was carried out with the Oncomine TCR Beta short-read assay. The authors extracted genomic DNA from cultured CD4+ T cells. One entry per CDR3 protein results from TCRdb running MiXCR on the PCR reads. The data show about 9,000 distinct CDR3 sequences, roughly a fifth seen once. Looked up from germline, CDR1 is SGHRS and CDR2 is YFSETQ. V shed 0 bases and J 16 bases; nucleotides not matched to a gene: 10. This CDR3 region has 13 residues. This sample's treatment: approximately nine-day PBMC culture with coronavirus spike peptide pools or control peptides (ViraFEST assay). Via ViraFEST, peptide pools expanded antigen-specific T cells before TCR sequencing. As to this clonotype: Antigen: not known.

Sequencing used CD4+ T cells from blood, cultured in vitro, obtained after SARS-CoV-2 vaccination. The source is a human donor who had recovered from COVID-19. The genes are TRBV5-1 and TRBJ2-1; 7 bases agree with TRBD2. This chain's CDR3 is CASSLGDGGLGFF. CDR3 in DNA: TGCGCCAGCAGCTTGGGGGACGGTGGACTAGGATTCTTC.